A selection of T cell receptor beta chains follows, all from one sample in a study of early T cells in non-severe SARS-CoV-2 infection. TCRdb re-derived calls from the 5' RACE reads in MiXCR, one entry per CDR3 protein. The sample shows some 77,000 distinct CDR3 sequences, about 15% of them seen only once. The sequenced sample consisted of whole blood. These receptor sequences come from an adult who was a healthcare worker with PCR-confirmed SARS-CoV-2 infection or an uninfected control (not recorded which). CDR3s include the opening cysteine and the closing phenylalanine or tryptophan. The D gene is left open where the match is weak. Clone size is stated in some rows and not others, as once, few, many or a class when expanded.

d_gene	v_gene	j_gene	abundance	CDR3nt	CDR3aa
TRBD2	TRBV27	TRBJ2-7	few	TGTGCCAGCAGTTGGAGCGGGGGGGCCCCCGAGCAGTACTTC	CASSWSGGAPEQYF
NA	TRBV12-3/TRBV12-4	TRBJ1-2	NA	TGTGCCAGCAGCCAGAGGACGGGGCCGGGCTACACCTTC	CASSQRTGPGYTF
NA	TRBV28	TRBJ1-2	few	TGTGCCAGCAGTTTAAATCCCAGGGTTTATGGCTACACCTTC	CASSLNPRVYGYTF
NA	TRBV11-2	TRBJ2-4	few	TGTGCCAGCAGCTTAGTCGGGCAGGGACTAGCCAAAAACATTCAGTACTTC	CASSLVGQGLAKNIQYF
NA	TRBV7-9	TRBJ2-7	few	TGTGCTTTGACCCCAATCGCTAGAGCCTACGAGCAGTACTTC	CALTPIARAYEQYF
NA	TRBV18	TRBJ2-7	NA	TGTGCCAGCTCACCCTCCGGCTCTTACGAGCAGTACTTC	CASSPSGSYEQYF
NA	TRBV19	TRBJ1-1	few	TGTGCCAGTAGTCCCCGAAGAGGGGGGCGAACTGAAGCTTTCTTT	CASSPRRGGRTEAFF
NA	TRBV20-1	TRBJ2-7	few	TGCAGTGCTAGTCCTCCTAGCGATCGTGACGAGCAGTACTTC	CSASPPSDRDEQYF
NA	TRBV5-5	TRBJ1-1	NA	TGTGCCAGCAGAACCCAGGGGCGGCTAACTGAAGCTTTCTTT	CASRTQGRLTEAFF
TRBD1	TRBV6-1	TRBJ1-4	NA	TGTGCCACCTCCGGCCAGGGGGCCCTTCTAATCCTGTTTTTT	CATSGQGALLILFF
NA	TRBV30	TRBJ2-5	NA	TGTGCCTGGAAACAAGGGGCAGGGGATCAAGAGACCCAGTACTTC	CAWKQGAGDQETQYF
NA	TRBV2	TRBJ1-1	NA	TGTGCCAGCAGTGAAGGCACAGGGACCCTACTCTTT	CASSEGTGTLLF
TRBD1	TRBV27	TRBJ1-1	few	TGTGCCAGCAGTTGGAAGGCAGGGGGCACTGAAGCTTTCTTT	CASSWKAGGTEAFF
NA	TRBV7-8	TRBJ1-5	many	TGTGCCAGCAGCTTAGGGGGGGGCAATCAGCCCCAGCATTTT	CASSLGGGNQPQHF
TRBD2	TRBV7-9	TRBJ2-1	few	TGTGCCAGCAGCTTAGCGCTAGCGGGAGGGCCAGATGAGCAGTTCTTC	CASSLALAGGPDEQFF
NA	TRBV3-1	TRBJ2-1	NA	TGTGCCAGCAGCCGGAAGGGGGGGCCGACCTACAATGAGCAGTTCTTC	CASSRKGGPTYNEQFF
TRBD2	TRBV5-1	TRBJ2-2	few	TGCGCCAGCTCAGCTAGCGGGGGGGCGCCCAACACCGGGGAGCTGTTTTTT	CASSASGGAPNTGELFF
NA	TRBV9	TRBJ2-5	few	TGTGCCAGCAGCGTAGGGATAGGGTTAGGAGAGACCCAGTACTTC	CASSVGIGLGETQYF